The following is a TCR beta chain sequence with its context. These data are taken from a study of shared clonotypes between healthy human individuals. Generated by immunoSEQ multiplex PCR, the TCRdb table keeps only in-frame clones and is missing some. The sample has a few hundred thousand clones, roughly four fifths seen once. Germline-derived CDR1 and CDR2 are LGHNA and YNFKEQ. This CDR3 has 20 residues. V lost 3 bases to trimming and J lost 2 bases; unmatched junction nucleotides: 19. The chain combines TRBV4-2 with TRBJ2-3; 8 bases line up with TRBD2. The source of this sequence is a woman aged 40-49 years in good health. Some clones in this sample may be carry-over from other donors' samples. Sequencing was performed on PBMCs. The CDR3 here is CASSQGPGVRGRTVTDTQYF. For the CDR3, the DNA is TGTGCCAGCAGCCAGGGCCCCGGGGTGCGCGGGAGGACCGTCACAGATACGCAGTATTTT.